This passage covers 6 T cell receptor beta chains from one sample sequenced in a study of T cells in Graves' hyperthyroidism and ophthalmopathy. Amplification of TCR beta CDR3 regions was performed using RNA transcripts as template. The primer set for the first-round RT-PCR of the TCR CDR3 was HTBI. MiXCR was run by TCRdb on the multiplex PCR reads, yielding one entry per CDR3 protein. Here the sample spans about 840,000 distinct CDR3 sequences, approximately 40% being singletons. Sequencing was performed on blood. The receptors stem from a man younger than 35 with Graves' hyperthyroidism.

The chain uses TRBV12-3 or TRBV12-4 and TRBJ2-2; possible D gene TRBD1, 5 bases. The V and J ends lost 4 bases and 5 bases respectively, with 17 bases between them. The CDR3 sequence is 16 residues long. This chain's CDR3 is CASSYSSPQGTGELFF. CDR3 in DNA: TGTGCCAGCAGTTACTCGAGCCCCCAGGGTACCGGGGAGCTGTTTTTT.

The table lists this clonotype with many counts. The V and J genes are TRBV19 and TRBJ1-2; D ambiguous. Trimming stripped 0 bases from V and 5 bases from J, with 10 bases between. The CDR3 loop spans 14 amino acids. Germline V lookup: CDR1 LNHDA, CDR2 SQIVND (reference sequence). The CDR3 spells CASSIERSLYGYTF. The DNA of the CDR3 is TGTGCCAGTAGTATAGAACGGAGTTTATATGGCTACACCTTC.

The chain combines TRBV12-3 or TRBV12-4 with TRBJ2-5, with D possibly matching TRBD2 (6 bases). V lost 6 bases and J 2 bases, leaving 13 bases between the germline ends. The CDR3 runs to 14 residues. In DNA, the CDR3 is TGTGCCAGCAGGCCGGGACTTTCACAAGAGACCCAGTACTTC. Protein sequence: CASRPGLSQETQYF.

This clonotype was seen a few times. This chain uses TRBV12-3 or TRBV12-4 with TRBJ2-2; the D gene is possibly TRBD1 (5 bases). The CDR3 loop spans 14 amino acids. V was shortened by 5 bases and J by 6 bases, with 13 bases between the two germline ends. For the CDR3, the DNA is TGTGCCAGCAGTCCAGGGCCTGCTTCCGGGGAGCTGTTTTTT. This translates into CASSPGPASGELFF.

The chain carries TRBV29-1 and TRBJ2-7; TRBD2 aligns across 7 bases. The CDR3 length is 12 residues. CDR1 and CDR2 from the germline V gene are SQVTM and ANQGSEA. As DNA, the CDR3 is TGCGGCTTTGCGGGAGTAGGCTGGGAGCAGTACTTC. The encoded protein is CGFAGVGWEQYF.

This clonotype showed up just a few times. V usage is TRBV9 and J usage is TRBJ1-6; TRBD1 agrees at 7 bases. CDR1 is SGDLS, CDR2 YYNGEE, per germline. V trimming: 0 bases; J trimming: 8 bases; junction bases outside the gene matches: 11. The CDR3 consists of 17 residues. CDR3 in amino acids: CASSVDGEGTAYSPLHF. The CDR3 DNA reads TGTGCCAGCAGCGTAGATGGGGAAGGGACAGCCTATTCACCCCTCCACTTT.